These T cell receptor beta chains were read from a single sample in a study of T cell repertoires in ileal Crohn's disease. Measured with immunoSEQ multiplex PCR; TCRdb has only the in-frame clones, and not every one. The table records about 62,000 clones, roughly nine tenths of them present only once. Sequenced material: ileal tissue. These receptors all stem from an adult with Crohn's disease. The CDR3 runs from the conserved cysteine through the conserved F or W. The D gene is left open where the match is weak. Only some rows state a clone size, as once, few, many or a class for expanded clones.

v_gene	j_gene	abundance	d_gene	CDR3nt	CDR3aa
TRBV2	TRBJ2-4	-	TRBD1	TGTGCCAGCAGATCCGACAGGGTAGCCAAAAACATTCAGTACTTC	CASRSDRVAKNIQYF
TRBV19	TRBJ1-4	few	-	TGTGCCAGTAGAAGGGCAGGGCCATCCGTAAGTCTGTTTTTT	CASRRAGPSVSLFF
TRBV9	TRBJ2-7	-	TRBD1	TGTGCCAGCAGCCCGGGACAGGCCTCCTACGAGCAGTACTTC	CASSPGQASYEQYF
TRBV6-5	TRBJ1-1	-	-	TGTGCCAGCGTTGCCACCGGAGCACGTGAAGCTTTCTTT	CASVATGAREAFF
TRBV28	TRBJ2-5	-	-	TGTGCCAGCAGACCCCTGGACGGGAACCAAGAGACCCAGTACTTC	CASRPLDGNQETQYF
TRBV11-3	TRBJ2-2	-	-	TGTGCCAGCAGCCCACGGGGGAGTAGCACCGGGGAGCTGTTTTTT	CASSPRGSSTGELFF
TRBV7-8	TRBJ1-2	once	TRBD1	TGTGCCAGCAGCAAGGACAGGGCAATTGCCTATGGCTACACCTTC	CASSKDRAIAYGYTF
TRBV11-3	TRBJ2-7	-	TRBD1	TGTGCCAGCAGCTTGGGACAGGGGCCACCCTACGAGCAGTACTTC	CASSLGQGPPYEQYF
TRBV7-7	TRBJ2-2	-	-	TGTGCCAGCAGCCAGGGGACGGGCACCGGGGAGCTGTTTTTT	CASSQGTGTGELFF
TRBV18	TRBJ1-2	-	-	TGTGCCAGCTCAGGGCCTAAACTTTATGGCTACACCTTC	CASSGPKLYGYTF
TRBV6-6	TRBJ1-5	-	TRBD1	TGTGCCAGCACTAGGACAGGGCGGAATCAGCCCCAGCATTTT	CASTRTGRNQPQHF
TRBV18	TRBJ1-1	-	-	TGTGCCAGCTCACCTTCGAGTTCGAACACTGAAGCTTTCTTT	CASSPSSSNTEAFF
TRBV6-1	TRBJ2-6	-	TRBD1	TGTGCCAGCAGTGCGGACAGGGGGCTGGGTGGGGCCAACGTCCTGACTTTC	CASSADRGLGGANVLTF
TRBV28	TRBJ2-3	-	TRBD1	TGTGCCAGCCGACATACCGGGACAGCTCGCACAGATACGCAGTATTTT	CASRHTGTARTDTQYF
TRBV14	TRBJ2-3	-	TRBD2	TGTGCCAGCAGCCAACACGGACTAGCGGGGTCTACAACAGATACGCAGTATTTT	CASSQHGLAGSTTDTQYF
TRBV5-4	TRBJ1-2	-	TRBD1	TGTGCCAGCACCGCAGACAGGGCGTTCTATGGCTACACCTTC	CASTADRAFYGYTF
TRBV5-1	TRBJ2-1	-	-	TGCGCCAGCAGCTTGGCCTGGGGCGATGAGCAGTTCTTC	CASSLAWGDEQFF
TRBV5-6	TRBJ1-1	-	TRBD1	TGTGCCAGCAGCTGGGACAGGAACACTGAAGCTTTCTTT	CASSWDRNTEAFF
TRBV27	TRBJ2-2	once	TRBD1	TGTGCCAGTCAAAAAACAGGGGGCGTTTCCGGGGAGCTGTTTTTT	CASQKTGGVSGELFF
TRBV10-3	TRBJ2-3	-	-	TGTGCCATCAGTCCGGGAAGAGGCACAGATACGCAGTATTTT	CAISPGRGTDTQYF
TRBV9	TRBJ1-4	-	-	TGTGCCAGCAGCGTAGCGGTCGGGGGGTCAAGGAATGAAAAACTGTTTTTT	CASSVAVGGSRNEKLFF
TRBV6-5	TRBJ1-1	-	-	TGTGCCAGCAGACCAATTTATCAGGGAAACACTGAAGCTTTCTTT	CASRPIYQGNTEAFF
TRBV18	TRBJ1-6	-	-	TGTGCCAGCTCACCGCTTCATGTTGATTTGGGAGCACCCCTCCACTTT	CASSPLHVDLGAPLHF
TRBV29-1	TRBJ1-4	-	-	TGCAGCGCAAACAGGGCCTATAATGAAAAACTGTTTTTT	CSANRAYNEKLFF
TRBV10-3	TRBJ1-1	-	TRBD1	TGTGCCACCTCTACCGGGACAGGGAGAGGGGGAAGCCCTGAAGCTTTCTTT	CATSTGTGRGGSPEAFF
TRBV27	TRBJ2-1	few	TRBD2	TGTGCCAGCAGAACACAGCGGGAGTTGTACAATGAGCAGTTCTTC	CASRTQRELYNEQFF
TRBV5-5	TRBJ2-6	-	-	TGTGCCAGCAGCTGGACTGGCAGGTTCTTTGAGGGGGCCAACGTCCTGACTTTC	CASSWTGRFFEGANVLTF
TRBV7-9	TRBJ1-5	-	TRBD1	TGTGCCAGCAGCCAGGGGGTCGGTTTTGGCCAGCCCCAGCATTTT	CASSQGVGFGQPQHF
TRBV19	TRBJ1-5	-	-	TGTGCCAGTAGTGATACTCTCGGGAATCAGCCCCAGCATTTT	CASSDTLGNQPQHF
TRBV19	TRBJ1-2	-	-	TGTGCCAGTAGTATAGATCTAGGGGCTGGAGGCTACACCTTC	CASSIDLGAGGYTF
TRBV6-4	TRBJ1-1	-	-	TGTGCCAGCAGTGTTCCTAATTCGCGCGAAGCTTTCTTT	CASSVPNSREAFF
TRBV2	TRBJ1-5	-	-	TGTGCCAGCAGTGATCGATACCCAGATCCCCAGCATTTT	CASSDRYPDPQHF
TRBV15	TRBJ2-4	-	-	TGTGCCACCAGCAGAGATACCAGTTCCAAAAACATTCAGTACTTC	CATSRDTSSKNIQYF
TRBV11-3	TRBJ2-3	-	TRBD2	TGTGCCAGCAGCTTACAGACTAGCGGGAGAAATCCAGATACGCAGTATTTT	CASSLQTSGRNPDTQYF
TRBV4-1	TRBJ1-2	-	-	TGCGCCAGCAGCCAAGTCTCGACGGGGGAATTCGGGGGCTACACCTTC	CASSQVSTGEFGGYTF
TRBV29-1	TRBJ2-5	-	TRBD1	TGCAGCGCATGGACAGGGGTTGGAGAGACCCAGTACTTC	CSAWTGVGETQYF
TRBV27	TRBJ2-7	-	-	TGTGCCAGCAGTTTATCGATTAGAGGCGAGCAGTACTTC	CASSLSIRGEQYF
TRBV7-9	TRBJ1-1	-	-	TGTGCCAGCAGCTTAGAGTCGGTTGAAGCTTTCTTT	CASSLESVEAFF
TRBV28	TRBJ1-3	-	-	TGTGCCAGCAGTTCAGAATTCTCTGGAAACACCATATATTTT	CASSSEFSGNTIYF
TRBV15	TRBJ1-4	-	-	TGTGCCACCAGCACCGGAAACCAAGCAGGGGATGAAAAACTGTTTTTT	CATSTGNQAGDEKLFF
TRBV21-1	TRBJ2-7	-	-	TGTGCCAGCACCGACTCCGGGACTAGCAGGGACGAGCAGTACTTC	CASTDSGTSRDEQYF
TRBV4-2	TRBJ2-3	-	-	TGTGCCAGCAGCCAAACCGCGATAGTGGGAGCAGATACGCAGTATTTT	CASSQTAIVGADTQYF
TRBV5-1	TRBJ2-5	-	TRBD1	TGCGCCAGCAGCCCTCCTGACAGGGGATCCCAGGAGACCCAGTACTTC	CASSPPDRGSQETQYF
TRBV5-4	TRBJ1-1	-	TRBD1	TGTGCCAGCAGCCCAGGGGGAATGAACACTGAAGCTTTCTTT	CASSPGGMNTEAFF
TRBV19	TRBJ2-2	-	TRBD2	TGTGCCACCAGAGAGGGAGGGCAGGGAAGGTTCACCGGGGAGCTGTTTTTT	CATREGGQGRFTGELFF
TRBV12-5	TRBJ2-7	-	-	TGTGCTAGTGGTTCAAGGGGCCCCTCCTACGAGCAGTACTTC	CASGSRGPSYEQYF
TRBV11-3	TRBJ2-7	-	TRBD1	TGTGCCAGCAGCTTATTAGGGGGCCAAGGGTACGAGCAGTACTTC	CASSLLGGQGYEQYF
TRBV11-3	TRBJ1-4	-	-	TGTGCCAGCAGCTCCCTGTTGGGCTCTAATGAAAAACTGTTTTTT	CASSSLLGSNEKLFF
TRBV28	TRBJ1-2	-	-	TGTGCCAGCAGCGTGGAGAGGGTGGCGGGCTACACCTTC	CASSVERVAGYTF
TRBV4-3	TRBJ1-1	-	-	TGCGCCAGCAGCCAAGTACGATTTCGGATACAGGAAGCTTTCTTT	CASSQVRFRIQEAFF
TRBV6-1	TRBJ2-7	-	TRBD2	TGTGCCAGCAGTGAACTAGCGGGAGTTTCAAGGCACGAGCAGTACTTC	CASSELAGVSRHEQYF
TRBV10-3	TRBJ1-6	-	TRBD1	TGTGCCATCAGTGAGGCGACAGGGAGGAATTCACCCCTCCACTTT	CAISEATGRNSPLHF
TRBV6-1	TRBJ1-3	-	-	TGTGCCAGCAGTGCGTCGGGGGGCGACGCTGGAAACACCATATATTTT	CASSASGGDAGNTIYF
TRBV7-3	TRBJ2-1	-	TRBD2	TGTGCCAGCAGCCTCGGGCTAGCGGCCTACAATGAGCAGTTCTTC	CASSLGLAAYNEQFF
TRBV2	TRBJ2-5	-	TRBD2	TGTGCCAGCAGTGAAGCTAGCGGGGGGGCAGATCGGGAGACCCAGTACTTC	CASSEASGGADRETQYF
TRBV20-1	TRBJ1-1	-	-	TGCAGTGCTATCGAGGGCATTGAAGCTTTCTTT	CSAIEGIEAFF